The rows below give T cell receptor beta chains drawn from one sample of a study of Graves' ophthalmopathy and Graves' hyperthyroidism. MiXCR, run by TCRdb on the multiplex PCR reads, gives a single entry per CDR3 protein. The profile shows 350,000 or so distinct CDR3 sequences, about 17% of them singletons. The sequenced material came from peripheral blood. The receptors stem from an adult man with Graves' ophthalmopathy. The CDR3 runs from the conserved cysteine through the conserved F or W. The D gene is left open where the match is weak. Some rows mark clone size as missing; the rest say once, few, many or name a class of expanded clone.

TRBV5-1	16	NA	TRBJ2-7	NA	CASSQPPGTFSHEQYF	TGCGCCAGCAGCCAACCACCAGGGACCTTTTCCCACGAGCAGTACTTC
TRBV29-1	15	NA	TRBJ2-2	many	CSVERAGVDTGELFF	TGCAGCGTTGAACGGGCAGGGGTGGACACCGGGGAGCTGTTTTTT
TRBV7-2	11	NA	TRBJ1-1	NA	CASSARSEAFF	TGTGCCAGCAGCGCCCGGAGTGAAGCTTTCTTT
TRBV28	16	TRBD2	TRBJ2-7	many	CASSSGGGTKTYEQYF	TGTGCCAGCAGTTCCGGCGGGGGGACGAAAACCTACGAGCAGTACTTC
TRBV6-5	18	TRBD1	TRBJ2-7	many	CASSYSIPAGGTNYEQYF	TGTGCCAGCAGTTACTCGATTCCGGCAGGGGGAACGAACTACGAGCAGTACTTC
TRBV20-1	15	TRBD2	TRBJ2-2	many	CSAATSGRGTGELFF	TGCAGTGCTGCCACTAGCGGGAGGGGAACCGGGGAGCTGTTTTTT
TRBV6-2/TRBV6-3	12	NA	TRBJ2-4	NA	CASSPGTNIQYF	TGTGCCAGCAGTCCGGGGACAAACATTCAGTACTTC
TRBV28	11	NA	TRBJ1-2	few	CASSWVGGRTF	TGTGCCAGCAGTTGGGTCGGGGGTCGCACCTTC
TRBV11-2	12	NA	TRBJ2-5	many	CASSLDYETQYF	TGTGCCAGCAGCTTGGATTATGAGACCCAGTACTTC
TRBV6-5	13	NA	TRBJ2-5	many	CASSVELQETQYF	TGTGCCAGCAGCGTCGAACTGCAAGAGACCCAGTACTTC
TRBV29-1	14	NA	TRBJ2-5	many	CSVEDREYQETQYF	TGCAGCGTTGAAGATAGGGAGTACCAAGAGACCCAGTACTTC
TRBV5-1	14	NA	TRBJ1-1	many	CASSCTQENTEAFF	TGCGCCAGCAGCTGCACACAAGAGAACACTGAAGCTTTCTTT
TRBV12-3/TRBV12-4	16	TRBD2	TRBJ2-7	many	CASSLNTGLAFHEQYF	TGTGCCAGCAGTTTAAACACGGGACTAGCTTTCCACGAGCAGTACTTC
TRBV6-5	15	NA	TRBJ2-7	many	CASSYSERGAYEQYF	TGTGCCAGCAGTTACTCAGAACGGGGAGCCTACGAGCAGTACTTC
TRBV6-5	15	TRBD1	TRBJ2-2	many	CASSYTRTGFGELFF	TGTGCCAGCAGTTACACCCGGACAGGGTTCGGGGAGCTGTTTTTT
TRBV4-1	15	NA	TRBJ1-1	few	CASSRYARGSAEAFF	TGCGCCAGCAGCCGCTATGCACGGGGTTCGGCTGAAGCTTTCTTT
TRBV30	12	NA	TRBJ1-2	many	CAWTRTGDGYTF	TGTGCCTGGACCCGAACGGGGGATGGCTACACCTTC
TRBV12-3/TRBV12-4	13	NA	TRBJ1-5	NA	CASSHVDTQPQHF	TGTGCCAGCAGTCACGTTGACACCCAGCCCCAGCATTTT
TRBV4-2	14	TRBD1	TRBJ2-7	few	CASSDRDRADEQYF	TGTGCCAGCAGCGACCGGGACAGGGCAGATGAGCAGTACTTC
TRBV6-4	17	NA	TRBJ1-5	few	CASRTGGYIDSNQPQHF	TGTGCCAGCAGGACCGGGGGTTATATAGATAGCAATCAGCCCCAGCATTTT
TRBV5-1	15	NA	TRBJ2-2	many	CASSLRGSYTGELFF	TGCGCCAGCAGCTTGAGAGGGAGTTACACCGGGGAGCTGTTTTTT
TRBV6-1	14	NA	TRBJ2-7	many	CASSVALGPYEQYF	TGTGCCAGCAGTGTAGCGCTGGGTCCTTACGAGCAGTACTTC
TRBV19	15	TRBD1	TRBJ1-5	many	CASQDGTVADQPQHF	TGTGCCAGCCAAGATGGGACAGTTGCTGATCAGCCCCAGCATTTT
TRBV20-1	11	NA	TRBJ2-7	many	CSASHRDEQYF	TGCAGTGCTAGTCACAGGGACGAGCAGTACTTC
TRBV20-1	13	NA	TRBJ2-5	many	CSAGAMMEETQYF	TGCAGTGCTGGGGCAATGATGGAAGAGACCCAGTACTTC
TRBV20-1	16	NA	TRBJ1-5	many	CSAGPYVGTLNQPQHF	TGCAGTGCTGGACCCTATGTCGGGACCCTTAATCAGCCCCAGCATTTT
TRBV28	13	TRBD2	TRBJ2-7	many	CASLGLARYEQYF	TGTGCCAGCCTGGGACTAGCGAGATACGAGCAGTACTTC